One sample yielded the 26 T cell receptor beta chains listed below, sequenced in a study of T-cell reconstitution after alpha-beta-depleted transplantation in children. As it was prepared, the TCRbeta library received unique molecular identifiers. TCRdb itself ran the PCR reads through MiXCR, one entry per CDR3 protein. The sample holds around 240,000 distinct CDR3 sequences, more than 7.5% seen once. The source was PBMCs from the stem cell graft donor, collected from the stem cell graft. These receptors were taken from a human donor who donated a stem cell graft to a child with SCID.

The sample holds many counts of this clonotype. The chain is built from TRBV20-1 and TRBJ2-5; 9 bases line up with TRBD1. Germline V gene lookup returns CDR1 DFQATT and CDR2 SNEGSKA (reference sequence). The CDR3 length is 13 residues. The V segment lost 4 bases and the J segment 3 bases; nucleotides outside the gene matches: 3. This CDR3 is CSANRDREETQYF. The CDR3 DNA is TGCAGTGCTAACCGGGACAGGGAAGAGACCCAGTACTTC.

This clonotype was counted a few times. CDR3 coding DNA: TGTGCCAGCAGCTTTGGGAAAGGCACTGAAGCTTTCTTT. This encodes CASSFGKGTEAFF. The chain is built from TRBV5-5 and TRBJ1-1; D remains unclear. This CDR3 spans 13 amino acids. The V gene lost 2 bases and the J gene lost 4 bases, with 9 bases spanning the gap. Germline CDR1 is SGHKS and CDR2 is YYEKEE (reference sequence).

This clonotype showed up many times. The CDR3 DNA sequence: TGTGCCACCAGCAGAGATCCTGGAAATTCACCCCTCCACTTT. Translation: CATSRDPGNSPLHF. The rearrangement joins TRBV15 to TRBJ1-6; unclear D gene. Deletions cut 0 bases from V and 7 bases from J, with 7 bases between. Germline V gives CDR1 LNHNV, CDR2 YYDKDF (reference sequence). The CDR3 is 14 residues long.

This clonotype was found a few times. The J gene is TRBJ1-4, the V gene TRBV6-5; D is uncertain. The CDR3 has 16 residues. V was clipped by 0 bases and J by 4 bases, with 12 bases between them. Germline CDR1 MNHEY, CDR2 SVGAGI. DNA of the CDR3: TGTGCCAGCAGTTACTCGGGCGCGGGGAATAATGAAAAACTGTTTTTT. It translates to CASSYSGAGNNEKLFF.

This clonotype was counted only a few times. This rearrangement joins TRBV6-4 to TRBJ2-2; unclear D gene. The germline V gene encodes CDR1 MRHNA and CDR2 SNTAGT. V lost 7 bases and J 2 bases, leaving 11 bases between the germline ends. The CDR3 consists of 14 residues. The CDR3 reads CASKGTGNTGELFF. The CDR3 DNA reads TGTGCCAGCAAAGGAACGGGCAACACCGGGGAGCTGTTTTTT.

This clonotype was recorded many times. The chain combines TRBV30 with TRBJ2-3, with unresolved D. The germline V gene encodes CDR1 GTSNPN and CDR2 SVGIG (reference sequence). V lost 0 bases, J lost 8 bases, and 12 bases lay in between. The CDR3 spans 13 residues. The CDR3 protein is CAWSVGSLTTQYF. CDR3 coding DNA: TGTGCCTGGAGTGTTGGGTCCCTAACTACGCAGTATTTT. Combining the CDR3 with reference TRBV30 and TRBJ2-3 gives the whole variable domain SQTIHQWPATLVQPVGSPLSLECTVEGTSNPNLYWYRQAAGRGLQLLFYSVGIGQISSEVPQNLSASRPQDRQFILSSKKLLLSDSGFYLCAWSVGSLTTQYFGPGTRLTVL.

This clonotype appeared many times. The V and J genes are TRBV6-5 and TRBJ1-2, with D unclear. Germline V gives CDR1 MNHEY, CDR2 SVGAGI. The CDR3 consists of 13 residues. Trimming took 3 bases from V and 6 from J, leaving 11 bases between them. CDR3 in amino acids: CASSYLGGDGYTF. CDR3 coding DNA: TGTGCCAGCAGTTATTTGGGCGGGGATGGCTACACCTTC.

The gene calls are TRBV4-1 and TRBJ1-5; a weak D match, TRBD1 (6 bases). V was pared by 0 bases and J by 2 bases, with 8 bases between. The CDR3 is 15 residues long. Germline CDR1 reads MGHRA; CDR2 reads YSYEKL. The CDR3 sequence: CASSQEPGGNQPQHF. The DNA of the CDR3 is TGCGCCAGCAGCCAAGAGCCAGGGGGCAATCAGCCCCAGCATTTT.

At least ten counts were recorded for this clonotype. V is TRBV20-1 and J is TRBJ1-5, with 8 bases identical to TRBD1. The length of the CDR3 is 15 residues. Germline V gives CDR1 DFQATT, CDR2 SNEGSKA (reference sequence). Trimming removed 2 bases from V and 3 bases from J; junction bases left unmatched: 6. CDR3 DNA sequence: TGCAGTGCTAGACCCCGGGACAGGTTCAATCAGCCCCAGCATTTT. Translating gives CSARPRDRFNQPQHF.

The chain joins TRBV5-5 to TRBJ1-5; D gene ambiguous. The CDR3 loop spans 13 amino acids. Germline CDR1 is SGHKS and CDR2 is YYEKEE (reference sequence). V was cut by 3 bases and J by 7 bases, with 11 bases left in between. CDR3 nucleotides: TGTGCCAGCAGCTCGTTCGCCGGCCAGCCCCAGCATTTT. It translates to CASSSFAGQPQHF.

A word on this clonotype: This may come from a read error, since a much larger clone is one base off. The V call is TRBV5-6, the J call TRBJ1-2, with D perhaps matching TRBD1 (5 bases). The CDR3 has 14 amino acids. The germline V gene has CDR1 SGHDT and CDR2 YYEEEE. The CDR3 bases are TGTGCCAGCAGTACAGTGGGACTAAACTATGGCTGCACCTTC. It specifies CASSTVGLNYGCTF.

This clonotype was counted ten times or more. This rearrangement joins TRBV6-6 to TRBJ2-5; 7 bases match TRBD1. The CDR3 consists of 12 residues. Germline-derived CDR1 and CDR2 are MNHNY and SVGAGI (reference sequence). V gave up 6 bases and J gave up 5 bases; unmatched junction bases: 3. CDR3 coding DNA: TGTGCCAGCAGACACAGGGGCGAGACCCAGTACTTC. Translation gives CASRHRGETQYF.

In its sample, this clonotype was seen many times. The gene calls are TRBV12-3 or TRBV12-4 and TRBJ1-2; D gene uncertain. V lost 2 bases and J lost 0, with 7 bases in between. This CDR3 comprises 14 residues. In DNA form, the CDR3 reads TGTGCCAGCAGTTTATTGTCCACTAACTATGGCTACACCTTC. Translation: CASSLLSTNYGYTF.

The J gene is TRBJ2-1, the V gene TRBV24-1; 10 nucleotides agree with TRBD1. This CDR3 has 16 amino acids. Per germline, CDR1 KGHDR and CDR2 SFDVKD. V lost 3 bases, J lost 6 bases, and 7 bases stayed unmatched. CDR3 DNA: TGTGCCACCAGTGATACCGGGACAGGGGATCCCAATGAGCAGTTCTTC. It encodes CATSDTGTGDPNEQFF.

This clonotype was seen at least ten times. The chain has TRBV20-1 and TRBJ2-2; D is tentatively TRBD1 or TRBD2 (5 bases each). Germline values: CDR1 DFQATT, CDR2 SNEGSKA (reference sequence). Trimming stripped 2 bases from V and 2 bases from J, with 12 bases between. The CDR3 has 15 residues. The DNA of the CDR3 is TGCAGTGCTAGAACGAGAAGGGACAACACCGGGGAGCTGTTTTTT. It translates to CSARTRRDNTGELFF.

This clonotype appeared many times. This sequence joins TRBV12-3 or TRBV12-4 and TRBJ1-1; 8 bases fit TRBD1. CDR3 length: 15 residues. Trimming took 5 bases from V and 1 from J; bases not matched to a gene: 6. This CDR3 is CASSPPGQANTEAFF. The CDR3 DNA is TGTGCCAGCAGTCCCCCGGGACAGGCGAACACTGAAGCTTTCTTT.

Ten or more counts support this clonotype. The chain carries TRBV6-5 and TRBJ1-6; 8 bases line up with TRBD1. V lost 5 bases, J lost 10 bases, and 10 bases stayed unmatched. Germline loops: CDR1 MNHEY, CDR2 SVGAGI. The CDR3 extends over 15 amino acids. The CDR3 here is CASSHDRGLGSPLHF. The CDR3 DNA sequence: TGTGCCAGCAGTCACGACAGGGGCTTGGGATCACCCCTCCACTTT.

The rearrangement uses TRBV7-9 and TRBJ2-6; D gene unclear. The CDR3 totals 15 residues. Germline V gene lookup returns CDR1 SEHNR and CDR2 FQNEAQ (reference sequence). Trimming removed 1 base from V and 0 bases from J, with 4 bases in between. This chain's CDR3 is CASSLGNSGANVLTF. CDR3 DNA: TGTGCCAGCAGCTTAGGGAACTCTGGGGCCAACGTCCTGACTTTC.

Details on this clonotype: This sequence may be a read error, since a much larger clone differs from it by one base. The V call is TRBV5-1, the J call TRBJ2-1; 7 bases are shared with TRBD1. This CDR3 spans 16 amino acids. Germline V lookup: CDR1 SGHRS, CDR2 YFSETQ. The J segment lost 4 bases and the V segment lost 4 bases, leaving 11 bases of the junction unmatched. CDR3 loop: CASSLSGQSIYNEQFF. CDR3 coding DNA: TGCGCCAGCAGCCTTTCGGGACAGAGCATTTACAATGAGCAGTTCTTC.

Ten or more counts support this clonotype. This chain uses TRBV5-1 with TRBJ2-4; no firm D call. V gave up 0 bases and J gave up 0 bases, with 10 bases separating them. The CDR3 covers 16 residues. Germline V gene data show CDR1 as SGHRS and CDR2 as YFSETQ. CDR3 residues: CASSLGQLLAKNIQYF. CDR3 coding DNA: TGCGCCAGCAGCTTGGGACAACTCCTAGCCAAAAACATTCAGTACTTC.

This clonotype has a count of ten or more. The rearrangement uses TRBV7-2 and TRBJ2-3; TRBD2 aligns across 7 bases. Trimming at V came to 5 bases and at J to 2 bases, leaving 13 bases not matched to a gene. CDR1 and CDR2 from the germline V gene are SGHTA and FQGNSA. CDR3 length equals 17 residues. CDR3: CASSGRTRKDYTDTQYF. The CDR3 DNA sequence: TGTGCCAGCAGCGGGCGGACTAGAAAGGACTACACAGATACGCAGTATTTT.

There are many counts of this clonotype. The chain joins TRBV20-1 to TRBJ1-5; TRBD1 matches at 7 bases. In germline, CDR1 is DFQATT, CDR2 SNEGSKA (reference sequence). The CDR3 covers 13 residues. The V segment lost 4 bases and the J segment 9 bases; nucleotides outside the gene matches: 9. CDR3 loop: CSAIITGEGPQHF. The CDR3 coding sequence is TGCAGTGCTATTATAACAGGGGAAGGGCCCCAGCATTTT.

This clonotype was detected a few times. The rearrangement joins TRBV11-2 to TRBJ1-2; 10 bases map to TRBD1. V lost 5 bases, J lost 5 bases, and 5 bases stayed unmatched. CDR3 length: 14 amino acids. Germline V gives CDR1 SGHAT, CDR2 FQNNGV. The CDR3: CASSLKGQGYGYTF. The CDR3 nucleotides are TGTGCCAGCAGCCTAAAGGGACAGGGGTATGGCTACACCTTC.

This clonotype was picked up many times. The rearrangement links TRBV5-1 to TRBJ2-2, with 9 bases fitting TRBD2. V was clipped by 4 bases and J by 1 base; unmatched bases: 5. Germline V gene sequence: CDR1 SGHRS, CDR2 YFSETQ. CDR3 size: 16 residues. As DNA, the CDR3 is TGCGCCAGCAGCCCTCTAGCGGGAAGGAACACCGGGGAGCTGTTTTTT. The encoded protein is CASSPLAGRNTGELFF.

This clonotype was found many times. V gene TRBV12-3 or TRBV12-4 combines with J gene TRBJ1-5; unclear D gene. The CDR3 consists of 15 residues. V was clipped by 3 bases and J by 3 bases, with 12 bases between them. The DNA for the CDR3 is TGTGCCAGCAGTTTGTGGACGGAGAACAATCAGCCCCAGCATTTT. This gives the protein CASSLWTENNQPQHF.

This clonotype has at least ten counts. The chain couples TRBV5-1 to TRBJ1-2; TRBD1 matches 8 bases. Germline-derived CDR1 and CDR2 are SGHRS and YFSETQ. The length of the CDR3 is 16 residues. Unmatched junction bases numbered 10, after V lost 5 bases and J lost 1 base. CDR3 nucleotides: TGCGCCAGCAGTAGAGTTACAGGGGGAGATAACTATGGCTACACCTTC. Encoded protein: CASSRVTGGDNYGYTF.